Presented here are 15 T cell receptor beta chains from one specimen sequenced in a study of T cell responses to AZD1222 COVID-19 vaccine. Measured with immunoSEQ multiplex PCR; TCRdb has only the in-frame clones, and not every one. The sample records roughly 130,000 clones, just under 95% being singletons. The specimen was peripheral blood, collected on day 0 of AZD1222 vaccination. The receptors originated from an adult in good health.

The CDR3 bases are TGTGCCAGCAGCCAAGAAGCCCCCACTGGGGGCTCCGGGCCCCACGAGCAGTACTTC. Translation gives CASSQEAPTGGSGPHEQYF. The V and J genes are TRBV4-2 and TRBJ2-7; weak D call: TRBD1 (6 bases). In germline, CDR1 is LGHNA, CDR2 YNFKEQ. V was trimmed by 0 bases and J by 5 bases, leaving 26 bases between them. This CDR3 comprises 19 residues.

The chain's CDR3 is CASSPLDTNNYGYTF. The CDR3 DNA reads TGTGCCAGTAGCCCCCTGGACACCAATAACTATGGCTACACCTTC. The rearrangement uses TRBV19 and TRBJ1-2; tentatively, D is TRBD1 (5 bases). Germline CDR1 is LNHDA and CDR2 is SQIVND (reference sequence). The V gene lost 6 bases and the J gene lost 1 base, with 15 bases spanning the gap. There are 15 residues in the CDR3.

The CDR3 region has the DNA TGTGCCAGCAGCTTAGCCGGAGGAGGGAATCAGCCCCAGCATTTT. The encoded protein is CASSLAGGGNQPQHF. The V gene is TRBV7-2, the J gene TRBJ1-5; D unresolved. Germline CDR1 reads SGHTA; CDR2 reads FQGNSA. The CDR3 loop spans 15 amino acids. The germline V and J ends were trimmed by 0 bases and 4 bases, with 10 bases remaining between them.

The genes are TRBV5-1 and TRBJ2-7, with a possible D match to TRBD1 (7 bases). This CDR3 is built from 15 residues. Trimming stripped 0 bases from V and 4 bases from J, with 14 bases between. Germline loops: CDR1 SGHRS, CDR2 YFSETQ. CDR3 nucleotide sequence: TGCGCCAGCAGCTTGGCCCGCGGGACAGTGTACGAGCAGTACTTC. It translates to CASSLARGTVYEQYF.

The CDR3 sequence is CASSTVPLGSPLHF. The CDR3 DNA follows: TGTGCCAGCAGCACGGTACCGCTGGGTTCACCCCTCCACTTT. The chain uses TRBV2 and TRBJ1-6; D is unresolved. V was shortened by 6 bases and J by 9 bases, with 15 bases between the two germline ends. CDR3 length: 14 amino acids. CDR1 is SNHLY and CDR2 is FYNNEI in the germline V gene.

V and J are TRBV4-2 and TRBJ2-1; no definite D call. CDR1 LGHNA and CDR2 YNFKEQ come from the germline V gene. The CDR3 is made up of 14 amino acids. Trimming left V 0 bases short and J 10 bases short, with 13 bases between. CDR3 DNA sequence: TGTGCCAGCAGCCAAGATTTCGGTTCCAGGGAGCAGTTCTTC. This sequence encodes CASSQDFGSREQFF.

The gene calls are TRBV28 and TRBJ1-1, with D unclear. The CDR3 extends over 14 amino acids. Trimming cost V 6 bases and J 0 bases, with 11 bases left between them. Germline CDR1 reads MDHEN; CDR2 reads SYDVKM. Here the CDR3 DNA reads TGTGCCAGCAGCGTCCGGGGTCTGAACACTGAAGCTTTCTTT. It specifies CASSVRGLNTEAFF.

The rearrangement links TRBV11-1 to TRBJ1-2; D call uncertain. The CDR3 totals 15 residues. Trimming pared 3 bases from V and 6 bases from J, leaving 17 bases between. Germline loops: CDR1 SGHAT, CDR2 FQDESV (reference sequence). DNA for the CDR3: TGTGCCAGCAGCTTCTACCCCTACGTCGGCGATGGCTACACCTTC. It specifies CASSFYPYVGDGYTF.

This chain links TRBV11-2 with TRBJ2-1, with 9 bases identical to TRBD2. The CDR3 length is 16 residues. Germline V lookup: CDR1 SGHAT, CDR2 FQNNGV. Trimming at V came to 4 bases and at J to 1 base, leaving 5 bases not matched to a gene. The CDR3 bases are TGTGCCAGCAGCTCCGTGACTAGCGGATCCTACAATGAGCAGTTCTTC. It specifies CASSSVTSGSYNEQFF.

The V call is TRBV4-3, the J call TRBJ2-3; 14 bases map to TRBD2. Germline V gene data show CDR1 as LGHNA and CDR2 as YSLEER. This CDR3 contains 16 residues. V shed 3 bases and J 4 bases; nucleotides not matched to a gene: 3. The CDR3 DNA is TGCGCCAGCAGCCACGGGACTAGCGGGAGTGCAGATACGCAGTATTTT. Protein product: CASSHGTSGSADTQYF.

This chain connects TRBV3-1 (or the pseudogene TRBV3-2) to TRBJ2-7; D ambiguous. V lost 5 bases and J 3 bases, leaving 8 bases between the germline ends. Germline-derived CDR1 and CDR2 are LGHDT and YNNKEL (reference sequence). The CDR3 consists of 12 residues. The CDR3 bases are TGTGCCAGCAGCGGCCCCCACTACGAGCAGTACTTC. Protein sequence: CASSGPHYEQYF.

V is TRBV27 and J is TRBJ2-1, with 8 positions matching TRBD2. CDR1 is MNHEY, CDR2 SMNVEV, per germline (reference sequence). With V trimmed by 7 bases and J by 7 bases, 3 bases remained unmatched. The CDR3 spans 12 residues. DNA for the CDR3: TGTGCCAGCATCGGGGGGGGTAATGAGCAGTTCTTC. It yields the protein CASIGGGNEQFF.

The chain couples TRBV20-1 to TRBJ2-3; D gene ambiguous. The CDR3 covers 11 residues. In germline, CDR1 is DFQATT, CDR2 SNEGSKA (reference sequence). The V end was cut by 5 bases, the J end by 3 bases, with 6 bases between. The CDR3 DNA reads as TGCAGTGCTGCCTTAACAGATACGCAGTATTTT. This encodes CSAALTDTQYF.

CDR3 nucleotides: TGTGCCAGCAGCTTAGTTGGAAACACCATATATTTT. Translating gives CASSLVGNTIYF. The chain links TRBV7-9 to TRBJ1-3; D uncertain. The germline gives CDR1 SEHNR, CDR2 FQNEAQ (reference sequence). The CDR3 has 12 residues. Trimming removed 1 base at V and 3 bases at J, with 1 base between.

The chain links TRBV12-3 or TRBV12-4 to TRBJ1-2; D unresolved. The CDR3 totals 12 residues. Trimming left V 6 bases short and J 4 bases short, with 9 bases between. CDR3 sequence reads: CASSSSAYGYTF. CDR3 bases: TGTGCCAGCAGCTCCTCCGCCTATGGCTACACCTTC.